This TCR beta chain was sequenced in a study of OX40 agonist ivuxolimab in advanced cancers. Study-wide points: Mean expanded clone counts were higher in CD8+ than CD4+ T cells. At 0.1-3.0 mg/kg, partial responders had clonal expansion among the lowest observed.

Details on this clone: Its target is not known.

This CDR3 comprises 15 residues. V dropped 5 bases and J dropped 4 bases, with 15 bases sitting between them. The V gene's germline CDR1 is SGHAT and CDR2 FQNNGV. Method: immunoSEQ multiplex PCR; TCRdb's copy keeps in-frame clones and lacks some. Here the sample spans fewer than 65,000 clones, less than 85% being singletons. Here the sequenced sample was CD4+ or CD8+ T cells sorted from blood, taken in a trial of the OX40 agonist ivuxolimab. The source is an adult with an advanced solid tumor such as melanoma, head and neck, liver or kidney cancer. V usage is TRBV11-2 and J usage is TRBJ1-3; possible D gene TRBD1, 6 bases. CDR3 residues: CASSPLTGHGNTIYF. In nucleotides, the CDR3 is TGTGCCAGCAGCCCTTTGACGGGACACGGAAACACCATATATTTT.